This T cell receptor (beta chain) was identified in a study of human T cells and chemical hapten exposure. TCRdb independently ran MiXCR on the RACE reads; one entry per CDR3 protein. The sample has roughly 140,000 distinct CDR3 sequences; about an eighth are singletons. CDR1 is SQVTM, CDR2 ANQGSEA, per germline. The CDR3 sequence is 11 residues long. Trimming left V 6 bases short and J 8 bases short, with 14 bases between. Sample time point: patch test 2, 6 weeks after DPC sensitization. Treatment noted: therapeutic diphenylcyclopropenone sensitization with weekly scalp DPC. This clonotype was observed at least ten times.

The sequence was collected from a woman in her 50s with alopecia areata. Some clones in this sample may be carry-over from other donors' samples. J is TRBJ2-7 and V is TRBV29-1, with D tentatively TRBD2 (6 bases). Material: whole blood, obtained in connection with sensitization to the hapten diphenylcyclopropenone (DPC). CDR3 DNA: TGCAGCGTAGGTGCGGGGCTACAGCAGTACTTC. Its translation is CSVGAGLQQYF.